Shown below are 6 T cell receptor beta chains from a single sample sequenced in a study of blood T cell repertoires in COVID-19. Assay: immunoSEQ multiplex PCR; the TCRdb copy retains only in-frame clones and omits some. The sample lists some 170,000 clones, approximately 83% occurring once. The sample comprised peripheral blood. The source of these receptors is a woman of 80 years or more with active or convalescent COVID-19.

The rearrangement joins TRBV4-1 to TRBJ1-2, with a possible D match to TRBD1 (5 bases). V lost 3 bases and J lost 1, with 12 bases in between. In germline, CDR1 is MGHRA, CDR2 YSYEKL. This CDR3 region has 15 residues. The CDR3 is CASSHPTGLNYGYTF. DNA of the CDR3: TGCGCCAGCAGCCACCCCACGGGACTTAACTATGGCTACACCTTC.

J is TRBJ1-5 and V is TRBV14, with 7 bases lining up with TRBD1. From germline, CDR1 is SGHDN and CDR2 FVKESK. Trimming cost V 1 base and J 6 bases; bases outside gene matches: 3. The CDR3 runs to 14 residues. Here the CDR3 DNA reads TGTGCCAGCAGCCAAGCAGGGGGTGGTCAGCCCCAGCATTTT. Protein product: CASSQAGGGQPQHF.

J is TRBJ1-5 and V is TRBV5-1; D gene uncertain. CDR1 is SGHRS and CDR2 is YFSETQ in the germline V gene. This CDR3 spans 14 amino acids. Deletions cut 4 bases from V and 4 bases from J, with 12 bases between. CDR3 DNA: TGCGCCAGCAGCCCGGAGGGTCCTAATCAGCCCCAGCATTTT. Translation: CASSPEGPNQPQHF.

This clone appeared once. The chain uses TRBV19 and TRBJ2-1, with D possibly being TRBD2 (5 bases). Germline CDR1 reads LNHDA; CDR2 reads SQIVND (reference sequence). With 5 bases removed from V and 10 bases from J, the gap between germline ends came to 15 bases. CDR3 length: 13 residues. The DNA for the CDR3 is TGTGCCAGTAGTCCTCTCACTAGGATCGAGCAGTTCTTC. Its translation: CASSPLTRIEQFF.

DNA of the CDR3: TGTGCCAGCGGAGTCGGGGGATATCAGCCCCAGCATTTT. This encodes CASGVGGYQPQHF. V gene TRBV27 combines with J gene TRBJ1-5; perhaps TRBD1 as D (5 bases). Trimming took off 8 bases at V and 5 bases at J, with 13 bases between the two ends. The germline V gene encodes CDR1 MNHEY and CDR2 SMNVEV (reference sequence). The CDR3 is 13 amino acids.

The count of this clone is one. The chain is built from TRBV5-5 and TRBJ1-1; possibly TRBD1 for D (5 bases). Deletions cut 5 bases from V and 3 bases from J, with 23 bases between. This CDR3 comprises 17 residues. CDR1 and CDR2 from the germline V gene are SGHKS and YYEKEE (reference sequence). CDR3 nucleotides: TGTGCCAGCAGTTGGGGGGTCGGGATCGCCCCATACACTGAAGCTTTCTTT. Translation: CASSWGVGIAPYTEAFF.